This T cell receptor (beta chain) was sequenced during a study of blood T cell repertoires in COVID-19. The protocol was immunoSEQ multiplex PCR, while the TCRdb copy is restricted to in-frame clones and leaves out a portion. The table records 250,000 to 300,000 clones, more than 70% of them present only once. The CDR3 consists of 13 residues. Per the germline V gene, CDR1 is KGHDR and CDR2 is SFDVKD. V was shortened by 4 bases and J by 2 bases, with 8 bases between the two germline ends. This clone is a singleton in its sample. The V call is TRBV24-1, the J call TRBJ2-7; D is uncertain. This TCR was recovered from a woman in her twenties or thirties with COVID-19, enrolled during active disease. The sequencing sample was made of peripheral blood. CDR3 in amino acids: CATSEPPTYEQYF. CDR3 DNA sequence: TGTGCCACCAGTGAACCCCCTACCTACGAGCAGTACTTC.